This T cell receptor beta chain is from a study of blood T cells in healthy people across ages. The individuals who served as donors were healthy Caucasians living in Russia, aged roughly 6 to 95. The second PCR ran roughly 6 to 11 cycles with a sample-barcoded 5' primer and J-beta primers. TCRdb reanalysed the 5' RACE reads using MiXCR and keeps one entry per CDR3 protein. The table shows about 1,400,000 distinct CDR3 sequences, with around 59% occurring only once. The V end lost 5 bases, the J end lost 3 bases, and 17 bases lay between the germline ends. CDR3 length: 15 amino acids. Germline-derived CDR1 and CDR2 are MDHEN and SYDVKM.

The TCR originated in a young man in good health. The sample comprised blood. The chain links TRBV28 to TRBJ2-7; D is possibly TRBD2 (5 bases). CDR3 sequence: CASSTIIMGDYEQYF. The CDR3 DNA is TGTGCCAGCAGTACAATTATTATGGGAGACTACGAGCAGTACTTC.